These T cell receptor beta chains were read from a single sample in a study of cytomegalovirus exposure and HLA in healthy donors. The data were produced by immunoSEQ multiplex PCR, yet TCRdb's version contains in-frame clones alone and is incomplete. This repertoire shows under 110,000 clones, about 64% found once; its top ten account for about 2.8%. Sequencing was performed on PBMCs. All receptors come from a female donor in good health and CMV-seronegative. Both conserved end residues are part of each CDR3. Size is omitted from some rows. Given values are once, few, many or a class for expanded clones.

15 TRBJ1-2 - TRBV2 CASSDGPDRSDGYTF
15 TRBJ1-1 - TRBV29-1 CSVGGGSRRNTEAFF
13 TRBJ2-7 - TRBV29-1 CSVAGGFWDEQYF
15 TRBJ1-5 - TRBV5-1 CASSVGGNSNQPQHF
16 TRBJ2-2 - TRBV28 CATQPGTDSNTGELFF
17 TRBJ2-1 once TRBV7-9 CASTLYPTSGSRDEQFF
13 TRBJ1-3 - TRBV19 CASSSGSGNTIYF
13 TRBJ1-5 - TRBV30 CAWTPIRGQPQHF
14 TRBJ1-6 few TRBV6-6 CASSFRQPNSPLHF
19 TRBJ2-1 - TRBV7-8 CASSRASGAGTGVPREQFF
14 TRBJ1-1 - TRBV10-3 CAISDDRESTEAFF
14 TRBJ2-7 - TRBV7-3 CASSPGGGLAEQYF
16 TRBJ2-2 - TRBV5-5 CASSSVVTANTGELFF
15 TRBJ2-2 few TRBV11-3 CASSRDREYIGELFF
14 TRBJ2-7 - TRBV4-2 CASSQGLEEYEQYF
15 TRBJ2-7 few TRBV9 CASSATGDRPYEQYF
15 TRBJ2-1 - TRBV5-4 CASSRGLALNNEQFF
17 TRBJ2-1 - TRBV4-1 CASGSLLERETYNEQFF